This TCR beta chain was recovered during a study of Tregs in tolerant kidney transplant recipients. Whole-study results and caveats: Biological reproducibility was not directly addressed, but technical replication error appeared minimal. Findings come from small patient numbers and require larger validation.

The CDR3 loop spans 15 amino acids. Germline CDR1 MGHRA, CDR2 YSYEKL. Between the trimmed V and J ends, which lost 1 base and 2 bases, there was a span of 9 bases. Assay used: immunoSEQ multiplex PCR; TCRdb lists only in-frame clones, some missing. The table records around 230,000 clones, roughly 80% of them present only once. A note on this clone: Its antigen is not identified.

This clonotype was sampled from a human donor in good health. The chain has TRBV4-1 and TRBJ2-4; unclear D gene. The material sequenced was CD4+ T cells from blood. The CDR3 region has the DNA TGCGCCAGCAGCCAAGGATGGGGTTCCAAAAACATTCAGTACTTC. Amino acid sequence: CASSQGWGSKNIQYF.